A selection of T cell receptor beta chains follows, all from one sample in a study of cytomegalovirus exposure and HLA in healthy donors. Repertoires were generated with immunoSEQ multiplex PCR, while TCRdb's copy carries only in-frame clones and drops some. The table has about 120,000 clones, about four fifths seen once. Sample: PBMCs. These receptors were collected from a man aged 25-45 years in good health and CMV-seropositive. Both conserved end residues are part of each CDR3. Each record gives: V gene, CDR3 protein.

TRBV5-6 | CASSLGGVAWREEYF
TRBV19 | CASRAEETQYF
TRBV21-1 | CASSKVTGTGSQETQYF
TRBV4-1 | CASSQGTSGYSYNEQFF
TRBV5-1 | CASSLTSGRTDTQYF
TRBV6-5 | CASSASGVADTQYF
TRBV6-5 | CASSYFARGGEKLFF
TRBV11-3 | CASSPGTSGRELFF
TRBV9 | CASSGDRNEKLFF
TRBV10-3 | CAISESVGGQETQYF
TRBV4-1 | CASSQGGPGTGVTGELFF
TRBV4-1 | CASSQGQLDYEQYF
TRBV5-1 | CASSLDGRLTGELFF
TRBV6-6 | CASGTSGGTGEQFF
TRBV5-1 | CASSSTGTGLGNTIYF
TRBV6-1 | CASSEQGFGQPQHF
TRBV6-5 | CASSSTGISYNEQFF
TRBV2 | CASRGGGTEAFF
TRBV28 | CASSFIGSGQGETSGYGYTF
TRBV9 | CASSVGGEQFF
TRBV5-1 | CASSLEGGMAYNEQFF
TRBV2 | CASSGWGGVTDTQYF
TRBV6-5 | CASIDRGSSTDTQYF
TRBV25-1 | CASSEGQVNTGELFF
TRBV5-8 | CASSLGSGFGYTF
TRBV2 | CASKPTSSGNTIYF
TRBV19 | CASTVEPNQPQHF
TRBV5-4 | CASSDGRQGASGYTF
TRBV6-5 | CASRNDRENYGYTF
TRBV18 | CASSPLESSYEQYF
TRBV11-3 | CASSSTSGIGTGELFF
TRBV28 | CASWGLGTELYEQYF
TRBV19 | CASSMGTGGRETQYF
TRBV2 | CASKRSTNEKLFF
TRBV7-2 | CASSLARVNTGELFF
TRBV2 | CASRAQGAQPQHF
TRBV4-2 | CASSQAIGQGYEQYF
TRBV27 | CASRPQGSNYGYTF
TRBV9 | CASSVDGTGNTIYF
TRBV10-3 | CASGQGTSYGYTF
TRBV5-8 | CASSPGTSGREAGELFF
TRBV6-1 | CASSDWTSGTVEQFF
TRBV6-6 | CASSYRGGGSDQPQHF
TRBV7-2 | CASSPPLAGVVYEQYF
TRBV4-2 | CASSRYSGTGELFF
TRBV5-1 | CASSLWGPGDTQYF
TRBV30 | CAWNRGEGEQYF
TRBV6-6 | CASRQGARSYGYTF
TRBV6-6 | CASWNRGWGQPQHF
TRBV9 | CASSVEDSYGYTF